This is a list of T cell receptor beta chains from one sample in a study of somatic mutations in cytotoxic T cells in rheumatoid arthritis. Data came from immunoSEQ multiplex PCR; TCRdb stores just in-frame clones and leaves some out. The sample lists roughly 13,000 clones; about 68% were seen once. The sequencing sample was made of CD8+ T cells sorted from blood. Source of these receptors: an adult with rheumatoid arthritis. CDR3s include the opening cysteine and the closing phenylalanine or tryptophan. A D gene is named only where the DNA matches it firmly. Expanded clones get a size class; other rows say once, few or many, or leave the size out.

V	J	D	size	DNA	CDR3
TRBV14	TRBJ1-6	.	.	TGTGCCAGCCGAGGAGATTATAATTCACCCCTCCACTTT	CASRGDYNSPLHF
TRBV19	TRBJ1-5	.	few	TGTGCCAGTAGTTTCTCCGTGAATCAGCCCCAGCATTTT	CASSFSVNQPQHF
TRBV7-9	TRBJ1-1	.	.	TGTGCCAGCACCTACGGGGGCACTGAAGCTTTCTTT	CASTYGGTEAFF
TRBV6-5	TRBJ2-1	.	.	TGTGCCAGCAGCCTTCCGGGACTCTACAATGAGCAGTTCTTC	CASSLPGLYNEQFF
TRBV6-5	TRBJ2-1	TRBD1	.	TGTGCCAGCAGTTCGGGGACAGGGGCTTACAATGAGCAGTTCTTC	CASSSGTGAYNEQFF
TRBV30	TRBJ2-7	TRBD1	.	TGTGCCTGGAGTCCTCAGCCCGGGAAGGGGGCAGGCGAGCAGTACTTC	CAWSPQPGKGAGEQYF
TRBV9	TRBJ2-3	.	.	TGTGCCAGCAGCGTATGGTCCAGAGACACAGATACGCAGTATTTT	CASSVWSRDTDTQYF
TRBV5-5	TRBJ2-1	TRBD1	.	TGTGCCAGCAGCTTCCAGACAGGGCTCAGCCTCTACAATGAGCAGTTCTTC	CASSFQTGLSLYNEQFF
TRBV4-1	TRBJ2-7	TRBD1	.	TGCGCCAGCAGCCAGATGGCGGGACAGGTACCCTCCTACGAGCAGTACTTC	CASSQMAGQVPSYEQYF
TRBV13	TRBJ2-3	.	.	TGTGCCAGCAGCTTAAGGGGGGGCACAGATACGCAGTATTTT	CASSLRGGTDTQYF
TRBV5-6	TRBJ2-7	TRBD2	.	TGTGCCAGCAGCTTAGGGTTGGGACTAGCGAAAGCCGTCTCCGAGCAGTACTTC	CASSLGLGLAKAVSEQYF
TRBV11-2	TRBJ2-3	TRBD2	.	TGTGCCAGCAGCTTAGAGTGGGGGACTAGCGGGGATACAGATACGCAGTATTTT	CASSLEWGTSGDTDTQYF
TRBV11-2	TRBJ2-1	TRBD2	.	TGTGCCAGCAGCTTTGGAGTGGCTAGCGGGGCATACAATGAGCAGTTCTTC	CASSFGVASGAYNEQFF
TRBV9	TRBJ1-2	.	.	TGTGCCAGCAGCGTAGACAGCCCTTCTAACTATGGCTACACCTTC	CASSVDSPSNYGYTF
TRBV6-6	TRBJ2-7	TRBD1	.	TGTGCCAGCAGCGGACAGGGGACCTCCTACGAGCAGTACTTC	CASSGQGTSYEQYF
TRBV28	TRBJ2-7	.	.	TGTGCCAGCAGTTTCACAAACCCTCGGGACGAGCAGTACTTC	CASSFTNPRDEQYF
TRBV9	TRBJ1-1	.	.	TGTGCCAGCAGCGAGGGAGACACTGAAGCTTTCTTT	CASSEGDTEAFF
TRBV9	TRBJ1-1	.	.	TGTGCCAGCAGCGTAGACAGGGAGGTCACTGAAGCTTTCTTT	CASSVDREVTEAFF
TRBV4-1	TRBJ2-1	.	few	TGCGCCAGCAGTGAGGGCAATGAGCAGTTCTTC	CASSEGNEQFF
TRBV27	TRBJ1-2	TRBD1	few	TGTGCCAGCAGTTTATCCCCGACCGGCGGACAGGGCCTCTATGGCTACACCTTC	CASSLSPTGGQGLYGYTF
TRBV28	TRBJ2-5	TRBD1	once	TGTGCCAGCAGTCCGGACAGGGGGCTGAAGACCCAGTACTTC	CASSPDRGLKTQYF
TRBV21-1	TRBJ2-5	.	.	TGTGCCAGCAGCAGAGGGGTAGCGGGGGGCGACCAAGAGACCCAGTACTTC	CASSRGVAGGDQETQYF
TRBV6-6	TRBJ1-1	.	.	TGTGCCAGCGGGGTTGGGGGGCTGGACACTGAAGCTTTCTTT	CASGVGGLDTEAFF
TRBV4-1	TRBJ2-3	.	.	TGCGCCAGCAGCCAAGGACCTTTCACAGATACGCAGTATTTT	CASSQGPFTDTQYF
TRBV4-1	TRBJ2-5	.	.	TGCGCCAGCAGCCAAGAAACGGGAGCGAGCGGGACCCAGTACTTC	CASSQETGASGTQYF